Below are 32 T cell receptor beta chains sequenced from a single sample in a study of T cells of healthy individuals. TCRdb itself ran the 5' RACE reads through MiXCR, one entry per CDR3 protein. This sample carries about 57,000 distinct CDR3 sequences, 16% of them seen once, and the ten largest clones take approximately 4.7%. All receptors come from a human donor in good health.

This clonotype was seen more than once but under ten times. The rearrangement uses TRBV24-1 and TRBJ2-2; no clear D. Trimming shortened V by 4 bases and J by 6 bases, and 8 bases separated the two germline ends. Germline loops: CDR1 KGHDR, CDR2 SFDVKD. The CDR3 consists of 13 residues. The CDR3 bases are TGTGCCACCAGTGAAGGATCCCCCGGGGAGCTGTTTTTT. It specifies CATSEGSPGELFF.

This clonotype was seen ten or more times. This sequence joins TRBV5-1 and TRBJ1-1; no clear D. V gave up 0 bases and J gave up 4 bases, with 13 bases separating them. Per germline, CDR1 SGHRS and CDR2 YFSETQ. The CDR3 spans 15 residues. In nucleotides, the CDR3 is TGCGCCAGCAGCTTGGCACGAGGTGGTGGCACTGAAGCTTTCTTT. Protein: CASSLARGGGTEAFF.

This rearrangement joins TRBV5-1 to TRBJ1-1, with D uncertain. The CDR3 extends over 14 amino acids. Germline CDR1 SGHRS, CDR2 YFSETQ. Trimming took 0 bases from V and 5 from J, leaving 11 bases between them. CDR3 nucleotides: TGCGCCAGCAGCTTGGCCCCCCGGGAAACTGAAGCTTTCTTT. Amino acids: CASSLAPRETEAFF.

Only a few counts were recorded for this clonotype. One junction end disagrees with the germline gene, perhaps due to a read error. The genes are TRBV7-9 and TRBJ2-4; D remains ambiguous. Germline CDR1 is SEHNR and CDR2 is FQNEAQ (reference sequence). This CDR3 contains 13 residues. The CDR3 DNA is TGTGCCAGCAGCTCCCAATCAGGTGTGCCTCTGGACTTC. It encodes CASSSQSGVPLDF.

As regards this clonotype: Just one base apart from a much larger clone, this may be a read error. The V gene is TRBV14, the J gene TRBJ2-1; perhaps TRBD1 as D (6 bases). The germline gives CDR1 SGHDN, CDR2 FVKESK. V was trimmed by 2 bases and J by 6 bases, leaving 11 bases between them. This CDR3 comprises 14 residues. The CDR3 region has the DNA TGTGCCAGCAGCCAACCCGGGACATGCAATGAGCAGTTCTTC. Amino acids: CASSQPGTCNEQFF.

The CDR3 coding sequence is TGTGCCAGCAGCTTATTCCCAGCGGGGGGGACTAGCACAGATACGCAGTATTTT. Translation: CASSLFPAGGTSTDTQYF. The chain recombines TRBV7-3 with TRBJ2-3, with 10 bases that match TRBD2. The CDR3 runs 18 residues. With V trimmed by 2 bases and J by 0 bases, 8 bases remained unmatched. The germline V gene encodes CDR1 SGHTA and CDR2 FQGTGA.

Turning to this clonotype: This could be a read error, since a much larger clone is one nucleotide away. The chain links TRBV9 to TRBJ1-1; possibly TRBD1 for D (6 bases). CDR1 SGDLS and CDR2 YYNGEE come from the germline V gene. The CDR3 is made up of 14 amino acids. V was pared by 3 bases and J by 5 bases, with 14 bases between. CDR3 sequence: CASSEGTWGTEAFF. In DNA form, the CDR3 reads TGTGCCAGCAGCGAAGGGACATGGGGGACTGAAGCTTTCTTT. The whole variable domain, remainder taken from reference TRBV9 and TRBJ1-1, is DSGVTQTPKHLITATGQRVTLRCSPRSGDLSVYWYQQSLDQGLQFLIQYYNGEERAKGNILERFSAQQFPDLHSELNLSSLELGDSALYFCASSEGTWGTEAFFGQGTRLTVV.

The rearrangement links TRBV5-5 to TRBJ2-2, with D perhaps given as TRBD1 or TRBD2 (5 bases each). Trimming stripped 1 base from V and 7 bases from J, with 11 bases between. From germline, CDR1 is SGHKS and CDR2 YYEKEE (reference sequence). This CDR3 is 14 amino acids long. DNA for the CDR3: TGTGCCAGCAGCTTGTCGGGGCGGAACGGGGAGCTGTTTTTT. It is translated as CASSLSGRNGELFF.

This clonotype turned up a few times. This sequence joins TRBV4-1 and TRBJ2-7; TRBD2 agrees at 11 bases. Trimming at V came to 5 bases and at J to 7 bases, leaving 7 bases not matched to a gene. There are 14 residues in the CDR3. Per germline, CDR1 MGHRA and CDR2 YSYEKL. CDR3 loop: CASSATSGNYEQYF. As DNA, the CDR3 is TGCGCCAGCAGCGCGACTAGCGGGAACTATGAGCAGTACTTC.

In its sample, this clonotype was seen a few times. This rearrangement joins TRBV10-3 to TRBJ2-7, with D possibly TRBD1 on 6 matching bases. Trimming removed 7 bases at V and 3 bases at J, with 25 bases between. The CDR3 contains 17 residues. The V gene's germline CDR1 is ENHRY and CDR2 SYGVKD. The CDR3 DNA is TGTGCCATCATTCATAACAGGGCTACAAACGACTACTACGAGCAGTACTTC. Amino acid sequence: CAIIHNRATNDYYEQYF.

V and J are TRBV18 and TRBJ2-7; D unclear. V was pared by 0 bases and J by 5 bases, with 5 bases between. CDR1 KGHSH and CDR2 LQKENI come from the germline V gene. The CDR3 extends over 12 amino acids. The CDR3 bases are TGTGCCAGCTCACCACCGTTCGACGAGCAGTACTTC. Translating gives CASSPPFDEQYF.

There are a few counts of this clonotype. The rearrangement joins TRBV3-1 to TRBJ1-4; TRBD1 aligns across 7 bases. Germline V gene lookup returns CDR1 LGHDT and CDR2 YNNKEL (reference sequence). The V gene end was trimmed by 0 bases and the J gene end by 7 bases; junction bases not matched to a gene: 14. This CDR3 spans 18 amino acids. This CDR3 reads CASSQERVLGQNFEKLFF. CDR3 nucleotide sequence: TGTGCCAGCAGCCAAGAAAGGGTGTTGGGACAGAATTTTGAAAAACTGTTTTTT.

This sequence joins TRBV3-1 and TRBJ1-2, with TRBD1 matching 7 bases. The CDR3 has 18 residues. V shed 1 base and J 0 bases; nucleotides not matched to a gene: 11. Germline V CDR1 and CDR2: LGHDT, YNNKEL (reference sequence). The CDR3 loop reads CASSQVDRREGANYGYTF. DNA for the CDR3: TGTGCCAGCAGCCAAGTGGACAGGAGAGAGGGAGCTAACTATGGCTACACCTTC.

The J gene is TRBJ2-1, the V gene TRBV2, with 10 bases fitting TRBD2. J gave up 13 bases and V 5 bases, and 8 bases lay outside the gene matches. The germline V gene encodes CDR1 SNHLY and CDR2 FYNNEI. The CDR3 totals 13 residues. CDR3 sequence: CASSRSGRADQFF. The CDR3 DNA is TGTGCCAGCAGTAGAAGCGGGAGGGCCGACCAGTTCTTC.

The chain recombines TRBV4-2 with TRBJ2-3; D might be TRBD2 (6 bases). The germline V and J ends were trimmed by 1 base and 5 bases, with 7 bases remaining between them. CDR1 is LGHNA, CDR2 YNFKEQ, per germline. CDR3 length equals 13 residues. This CDR3 is CASSQGGVDTQYF. CDR3 sequence (DNA): TGTGCCAGCAGCCAAGGGGGGGTAGATACGCAGTATTTT.

The gene calls are TRBV12-3 or TRBV12-4 and TRBJ1-5; unclear D gene. Trimming removed 5 bases at V and 9 bases at J, with 8 bases between. The CDR3 length is 11 residues. CDR3 protein: CASSRAGPQHF. As DNA, the CDR3 is TGTGCCAGCAGTCGGGCTGGGCCCCAGCATTTT.

This clonotype has at least ten counts. This chain uses TRBV10-2 with TRBJ1-2; TRBD1 aligns across 9 bases. V lost 2 bases, J lost 3 bases, and 4 bases stayed unmatched. Germline CDR1 WSHSY, CDR2 SAAADI. This CDR3 region has 15 residues. CDR3 sequence (DNA): TGCGCCAGCAGTGAGCTAGGACAGGGGTACTATGGCTACACCTTC. Translated: CASSELGQGYYGYTF.

The V and J genes are TRBV20-1 and TRBJ2-3, with 12 bases lining up with TRBD2. Germline V gene data show CDR1 as DFQATT and CDR2 as SNEGSKA (reference sequence). There are 14 residues in the CDR3. V dropped 5 bases and J dropped 4; count of bases not matched to a gene: 4. DNA of the CDR3: TGCAGTGCTCCTCGGACTAGCGGGGCAGATACGCAGTATTTT. Its protein is CSAPRTSGADTQYF.

The chain combines TRBV5-5 with TRBJ1-6; D is unclear. The CDR3 has 16 amino acids. V was shortened by 4 bases and J by 2 bases, with 13 bases between the two germline ends. The germline V gene encodes CDR1 SGHKS and CDR2 YYEKEE (reference sequence). CDR3 region: CASSLDWITYNSPLHF. In DNA, the CDR3 is TGTGCCAGCAGCCTGGACTGGATCACCTATAATTCACCCCTCCACTTT. Based on the CDR3 plus reference TRBV5-5 and TRBJ1-6, the full variable domain is DAGVTQSPTHLIKTRGQQVTLRCSPISGHKSVSWYQQVLGQGPQFIFQYYEKEERGRGNFPDRFSARQFPNYSSELNVNALLLGDSALYLCASSLDWITYNSPLHFGNGTRLTVT.

This clonotype was counted ten times or more. The V call is TRBV11-2, the J call TRBJ2-5, with D unclear. V was cut by 5 bases and J by 4 bases, with 17 bases left in between. CDR1 and CDR2 from the germline V gene are SGHAT and FQNNGV. The CDR3 is 15 residues long. The CDR3 DNA reads TGTGCCAGCAGCCCCGGAGTGGGCTCGGGAGAGACCCAGTACTTC. Translating it yields CASSPGVGSGETQYF.

Note on this clonotype: A much bigger clone sits one base away, suggesting this may be a read error. This chain joins TRBV28 and TRBJ2-5, with TRBD1 as a possible D gene (5 bases). The CDR3 runs 14 residues. Germline values: CDR1 MDHEN, CDR2 SYDVKM. V was clipped by 3 bases and J by 3 bases, with 11 bases between them. The CDR3 here is CASSLWQGKETQYF. The CDR3 DNA reads TGTGCCAGCAGTTTGTGGCAGGGTAAAGAGACCCAGTACTTC.

This clonotype came up a few times. The chain has TRBV20-1 and TRBJ2-3; 9 bases map to TRBD1. The length of the CDR3 is 13 residues. The J segment lost 2 bases and the V segment lost 6 bases, leaving 3 bases of the junction unmatched. Germline-derived CDR1 and CDR2 are DFQATT and SNEGSKA (reference sequence). The CDR3 bases are TGCAGTGCAAGGACAGGGGCCACAGATACGCAGTATTTT. Its protein product is CSARTGATDTQYF.

This clonotype was observed many times. The chain has TRBV2 and TRBJ1-3; D may be TRBD1 (5 bases). Germline V gives CDR1 SNHLY, CDR2 FYNNEI. V lost 1 base and J 0 bases, leaving 7 bases between the germline ends. This CDR3 has 15 amino acids. The CDR3 loop is CASSEDRFSGNTIYF. The CDR3 DNA is TGTGCCAGCAGTGAAGACAGGTTCTCTGGAAACACCATATATTTT. Supplemented by reference TRBV2 and TRBJ1-3, the full variable domain reads EPEVTQTPSHQVTQMGQEVILRCVPISNHLYFYWYRQILGQKVEFLVSFYNNEISEKSEIFDDQFSVERPDGSNFTLKIRSTKLEDSAMYFCASSEDRFSGNTIYFGEGSWLTVV.

This clonotype was recorded at least ten times. This rearrangement joins TRBV6-6 to TRBJ2-7, with 10 bases fitting TRBD1. The CDR3 is 15 residues long. The germline V gene encodes CDR1 MNHNY and CDR2 SVGAGI (reference sequence). The trim removed 6 bases at V and 4 bases at J, leaving 9 bases unmatched. The CDR3 protein is CASRDPGQGLYEQYF. As DNA, the CDR3 is TGTGCCAGCAGGGATCCGGGACAGGGGTTATACGAGCAGTACTTC.

The chain uses TRBV20-1 and TRBJ2-7, with 9 bases aligning to TRBD2. With V trimmed by 2 bases and J by 1 base, 6 bases remained unmatched. CDR3 size: 15 residues. Germline V gene lookup returns CDR1 DFQATT and CDR2 SNEGSKA (reference sequence). The CDR3 region has the DNA TGCAGTGCTAGACGTGGGACTAGCTTTTCCTACGAGCAGTACTTC. This gives the protein CSARRGTSFSYEQYF.

This clonotype came up a few times. The V call is TRBV5-1, the J call TRBJ2-1, with 14 bases that match TRBD2. This CDR3 comprises 19 residues. Germline CDR1 is SGHRS and CDR2 is YFSETQ. J lost 0 bases, V lost 4 bases, and 9 bases had no gene match. In DNA, the CDR3 is TGCGCCAGCAGCCCGAAGGGACTAGCGGGGGTTAACTCCTACAATGAGCAGTTCTTC. Its translation: CASSPKGLAGVNSYNEQFF.

This clonotype was detected many times. The CDR3: CASSLGGRADTQYF. CDR3 coding DNA: TGTGCCAGCAGCTTAGGGGGCCGGGCAGATACGCAGTATTTT. The V and J genes are TRBV7-2 and TRBJ2-3; TRBD1 might be the D (5 bases). V was clipped by 1 base and J by 4 bases, with 9 bases between them. The germline gives CDR1 SGHTA, CDR2 FQGNSA. The CDR3 is 14 residues long.

CDR3 DNA: TGCAGTGCCGTACCACTAGCGGACCCCTACGAGCAGTACTTC. This gives the protein CSAVPLADPYEQYF. This chain uses TRBV20-1 with TRBJ2-7; 8 nucleotides match TRBD2. The V gene end was trimmed by 6 bases and the J gene end by 2 bases; junction bases not matched to a gene: 9. The CDR3 contains 14 residues. The V gene's germline CDR1 is DFQATT and CDR2 SNEGSKA (reference sequence).

This clonotype was observed many times. The chain is built from TRBV24-1 and TRBJ2-1; 10 bases map to TRBD2. The CDR3 sequence is 17 residues long. Trimming at V came to 4 bases and at J to 2 bases, leaving 7 bases not matched to a gene. Germline CDR1 KGHDR, CDR2 SFDVKD. The CDR3 sequence: CATSDRTSGFAYNEQFF. CDR3 DNA sequence: TGTGCCACCAGTGACAGGACTAGCGGCTTTGCCTACAATGAGCAGTTCTTC.

This clonotype was recorded a few times. The V call is TRBV15, the J call TRBJ2-7, with a weak D call TRBD2 (6 bases). Germline V gene lookup returns CDR1 LNHNV and CDR2 YYDKDF (reference sequence). V was pared by 4 bases and J by 2 bases, with 12 bases between. The length of the CDR3 is 14 residues. The CDR3 loop is CATSKETRTYEQYF. In DNA, the CDR3 is TGTGCCACCAGCAAAGAGACTAGAACCTACGAGCAGTACTTC. Looking up the rest from reference TRBV15 and TRBJ2-7 gives the full variable domain: DAMVIQNPRYQVTQFGKPVTLSCSQTLNHNVMYWYQQKSSQAPKLLFHYYDKDFNNEADTPDNFQSRRPNTSFCFLDIRSPGLGDTAMYLCATSKETRTYEQYFGPGTRLTVT.

There are many counts of this clonotype. J is TRBJ1-1 and V is TRBV5-4; D perhaps matches TRBD1 (6 bases). The CDR3 is made up of 15 amino acids. Deletions cut 5 bases from V and 4 bases from J, with 18 bases between. In germline, CDR1 is SGHNT, CDR2 YYREEE (reference sequence). The CDR3 region is CASRYSGAYGTEAFF. CDR3 in DNA: TGTGCCAGCAGATATTCAGGGGCGTACGGCACTGAAGCTTTCTTT.

This clonotype occurred many times. The chain links TRBV28 to TRBJ2-3, with 7 bases that match TRBD2. Germline CDR1 MDHEN, CDR2 SYDVKM. After removal of 8 bases from V and 2 bases from J, the junction contained 7 bases not matched to a gene. This CDR3 comprises 14 residues. In DNA, the CDR3 is TGTGCCAGCGGTGCTAGCGGTCTCACAGATACGCAGTATTTT. It specifies CASGASGLTDTQYF.